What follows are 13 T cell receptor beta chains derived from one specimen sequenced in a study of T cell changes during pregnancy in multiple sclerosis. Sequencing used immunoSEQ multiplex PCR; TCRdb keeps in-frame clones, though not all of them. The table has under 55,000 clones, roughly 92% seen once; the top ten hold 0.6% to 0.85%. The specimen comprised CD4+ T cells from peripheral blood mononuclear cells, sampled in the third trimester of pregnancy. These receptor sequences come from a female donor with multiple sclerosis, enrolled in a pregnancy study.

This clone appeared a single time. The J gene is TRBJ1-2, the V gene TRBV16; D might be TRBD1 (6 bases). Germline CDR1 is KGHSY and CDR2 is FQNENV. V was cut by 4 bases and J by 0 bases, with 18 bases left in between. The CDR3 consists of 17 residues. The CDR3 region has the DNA TGTGCCAGCAGCCCTCGGGCAGGGGCCCCAGCTAACTATGGCTACACCTTC. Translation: CASSPRAGAPANYGYTF.

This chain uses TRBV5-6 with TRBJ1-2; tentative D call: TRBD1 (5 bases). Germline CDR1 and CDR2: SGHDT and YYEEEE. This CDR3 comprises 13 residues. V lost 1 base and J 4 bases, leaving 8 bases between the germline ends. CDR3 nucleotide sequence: TGTGCCAGCAGCTTGCAGGGAACCTATGGCTACACCTTC. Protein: CASSLQGTYGYTF.

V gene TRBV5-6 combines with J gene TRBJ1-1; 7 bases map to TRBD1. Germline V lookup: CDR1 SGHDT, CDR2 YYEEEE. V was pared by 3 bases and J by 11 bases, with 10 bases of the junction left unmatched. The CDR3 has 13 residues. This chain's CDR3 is CASSSGTARRAFF. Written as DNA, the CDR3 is TGTGCCAGCAGCTCTGGGACAGCCCGGCGGGCTTTCTTT.

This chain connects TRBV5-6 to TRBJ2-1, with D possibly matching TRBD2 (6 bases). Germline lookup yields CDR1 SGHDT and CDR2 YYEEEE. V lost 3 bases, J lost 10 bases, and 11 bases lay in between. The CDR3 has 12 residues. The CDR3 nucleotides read TGTGCCAGCAGCTGGGAGGTAGGGGAGCAGTTCTTC. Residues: CASSWEVGEQFF.

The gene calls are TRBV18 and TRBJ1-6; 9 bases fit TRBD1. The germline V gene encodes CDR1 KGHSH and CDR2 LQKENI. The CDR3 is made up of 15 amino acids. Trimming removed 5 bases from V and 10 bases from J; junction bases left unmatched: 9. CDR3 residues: CASSDNRGLESPLHF. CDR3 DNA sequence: TGTGCCAGCTCAGACAACAGGGGGCTGGAGTCACCCCTCCACTTT.

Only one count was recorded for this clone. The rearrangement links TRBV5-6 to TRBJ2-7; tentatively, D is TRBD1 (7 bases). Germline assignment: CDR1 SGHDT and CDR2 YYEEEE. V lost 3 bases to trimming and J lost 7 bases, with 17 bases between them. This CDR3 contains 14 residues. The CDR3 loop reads CASSSDRARGEQYF. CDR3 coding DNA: TGTGCCAGCAGCTCTGACAGGGCCCGGGGGGAGCAGTACTTC.

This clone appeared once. The CDR3 bases are TGTGCCAGCAGCTTAGAGATGGAGTCGGGGGACGGCTACACCTTC. Its protein is CASSLEMESGDGYTF. The V call is TRBV11-2, the J call TRBJ1-2, with a possible D match to TRBD1 (5 bases). There are 15 residues in the CDR3. Trimming cost V 0 bases and J 8 bases, with 16 bases left between them. The V gene's germline CDR1 is SGHAT and CDR2 FQNNGV.

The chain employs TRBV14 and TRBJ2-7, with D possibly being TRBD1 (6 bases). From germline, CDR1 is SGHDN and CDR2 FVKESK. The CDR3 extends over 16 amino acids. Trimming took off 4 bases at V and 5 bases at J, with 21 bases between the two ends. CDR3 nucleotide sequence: TGTGCCAGCAGCCTCAAAGCAGGGACATCCAGACACGAGCAGTACTTC. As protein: CASSLKAGTSRHEQYF.

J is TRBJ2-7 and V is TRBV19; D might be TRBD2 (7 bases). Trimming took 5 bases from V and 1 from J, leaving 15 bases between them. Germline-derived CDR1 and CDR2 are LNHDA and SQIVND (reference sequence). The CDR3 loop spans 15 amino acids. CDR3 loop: CASSPPGGLSYEQYF. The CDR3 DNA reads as TGTGCCAGTAGTCCCCCCGGGGGGCTTTCCTACGAGCAGTACTTC.

The CDR3 DNA follows: TGTGCCAGCAGCCCTGGGACAGGGAAGACTGGAAACACCATATATTTT. Translating it yields CASSPGTGKTGNTIYF. The chain links TRBV4-2 to TRBJ1-3, with 9 bases matching TRBD1. This CDR3 has 16 amino acids. J gave up 2 bases and V 4 bases, and 6 bases lay outside the gene matches. CDR1 LGHNA and CDR2 YNFKEQ come from the germline V gene.

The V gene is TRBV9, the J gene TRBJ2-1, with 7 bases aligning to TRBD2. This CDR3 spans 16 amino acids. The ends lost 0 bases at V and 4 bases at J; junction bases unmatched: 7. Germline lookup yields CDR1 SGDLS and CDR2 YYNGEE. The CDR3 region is CASSVGEGWGYNEQFF. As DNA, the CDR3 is TGTGCCAGCAGCGTAGGGGAGGGATGGGGATACAATGAGCAGTTCTTC.

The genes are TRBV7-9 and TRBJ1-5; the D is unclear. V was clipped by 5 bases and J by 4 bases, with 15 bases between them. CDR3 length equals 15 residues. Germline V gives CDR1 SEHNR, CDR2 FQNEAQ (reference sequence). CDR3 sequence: CASSPGRATNQPQHF. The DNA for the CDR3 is TGTGCCAGCAGCCCGGGGAGGGCGACTAATCAGCCCCAGCATTTT. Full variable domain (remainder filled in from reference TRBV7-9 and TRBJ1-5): DTGVSQNPRHKITKRGQNVTFRCDPISEHNRLYWYRQTLGQGPEFLTYFQNEAQLEKSRLLSDRFSAERPKGSFSTLEIQRTEQGDSAMYLCASSPGRATNQPQHFGDGTRLSIL.

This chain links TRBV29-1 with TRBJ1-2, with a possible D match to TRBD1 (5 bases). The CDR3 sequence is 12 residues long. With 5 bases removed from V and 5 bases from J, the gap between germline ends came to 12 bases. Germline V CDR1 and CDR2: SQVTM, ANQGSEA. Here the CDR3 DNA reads TGCAGCGTTACTCCACAGGAGTATGGCTACACCTTC. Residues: CSVTPQEYGYTF.